This TCR beta chain was recovered during a study of T-cell reconstitution after alpha-beta-depleted transplantation in children. Germline V gives CDR1 SGHRS, CDR2 YFSETQ. The V gene lost 0 bases and the J gene lost 1 base, with 9 bases spanning the gap. The CDR3 is 15 residues long. This clonotype has at least ten counts. Its antigen remains unidentified. The study's findings and limits: Several hundred expanded graft clones reportedly supplied alpha-beta T cells about two months after transplant. After one year, T-cell counts and TCRbeta diversity mostly came from new T cells. From surviving recipient T cells and thymic progenitors came the high day-60 TCRbeta diversity observed in some patients.

Unique molecular identifiers were incorporated into the prepared TCRbeta library. TCRdb reanalysed the PCR reads using MiXCR and keeps one entry per CDR3 protein. This table has tens of thousands of distinct CDR3 sequences, 4.9% appearing once. The rearrangement uses TRBV5-1 and TRBJ2-3; no clear D gene. The origin of this receptor is a boy under three years old who had a stem cell transplant for acute myeloid leukemia, so the T cells may come from the graft donor. Material: PBMCs, mostly from graft donor cells, obtained 180 days after TCRalphabeta/CD19-depleted stem cell transplant. The CDR3 region has the DNA TGCGCCAGCAGCTTGGGGGGTAAGGGCACAGATACGCAGTATTTT. As protein: CASSLGGKGTDTQYF.